The TCR beta chain described here comes from a study of T cell responses to AZD1222 COVID-19 vaccine. Second-dose intervals of approximately 4 or approximately 12 weeks were pooled. Germline loops: CDR1 MGHRA, CDR2 YSYEKL. The CDR3 sequence is 16 residues long. Trimming cost V 1 base and J 1 base, with 10 bases left between them. Note on this clone: Its target is unknown.

Repertoires were generated with immunoSEQ multiplex PCR, while TCRdb's copy carries only in-frame clones and drops some. The sample shows about 85,000 clones, under 95% of them seen only once. Notes on the study in general: Vaccine-related CD4 TCRs covered spike, predominating at 160-218 and 743-854. Repertoires were obtained solely post-peak T cell response. At study baseline, merely more than 5 AZD1222 recipients were seropositive.

This sample comprised peripheral blood, obtained 28 days after the second AZD1222 dose. This chain joins TRBV4-1 and TRBJ2-2; a weak D match, TRBD2 (5 bases). This TCR was recovered from an adult who received the AZD1222 COVID-19 vaccine. This chain's CDR3 is CASSQVWGENTGELFF. The CDR3 DNA sequence: TGCGCCAGCAGCCAAGTATGGGGAGAGAACACCGGGGAGCTGTTTTTT.